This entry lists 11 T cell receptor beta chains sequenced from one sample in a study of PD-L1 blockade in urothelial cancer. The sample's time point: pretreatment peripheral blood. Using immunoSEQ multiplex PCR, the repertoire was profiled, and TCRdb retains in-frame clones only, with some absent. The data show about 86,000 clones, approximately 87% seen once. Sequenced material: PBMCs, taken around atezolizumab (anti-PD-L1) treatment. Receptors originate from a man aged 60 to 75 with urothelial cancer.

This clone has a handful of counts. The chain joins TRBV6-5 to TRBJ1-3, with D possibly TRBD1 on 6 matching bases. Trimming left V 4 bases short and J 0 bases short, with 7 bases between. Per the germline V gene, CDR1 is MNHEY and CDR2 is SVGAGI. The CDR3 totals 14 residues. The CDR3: CASSWGRSGNTIYF. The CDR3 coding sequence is TGTGCCAGCAGTTGGGGGCGCTCTGGAAACACCATATATTTT.

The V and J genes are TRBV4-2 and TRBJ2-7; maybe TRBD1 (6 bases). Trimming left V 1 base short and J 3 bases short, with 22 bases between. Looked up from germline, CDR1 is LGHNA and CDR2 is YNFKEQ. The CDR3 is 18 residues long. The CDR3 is CASSQGKVVRGRFYEQYF. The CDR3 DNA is TGTGCCAGCAGCCAAGGTAAAGTCGTGAGGGGGAGATTCTACGAGCAGTACTTC.

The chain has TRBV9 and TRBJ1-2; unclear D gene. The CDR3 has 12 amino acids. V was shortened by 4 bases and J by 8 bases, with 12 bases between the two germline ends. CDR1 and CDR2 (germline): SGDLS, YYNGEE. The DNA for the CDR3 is TGTGCCAGCAGCACCAGACACGAAGGCTACACCTTC. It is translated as CASSTRHEGYTF.

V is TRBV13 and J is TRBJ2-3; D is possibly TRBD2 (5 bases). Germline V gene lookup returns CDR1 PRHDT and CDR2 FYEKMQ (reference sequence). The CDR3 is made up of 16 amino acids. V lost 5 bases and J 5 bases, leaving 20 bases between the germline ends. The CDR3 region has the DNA TGTGCCAGCAGCCGGTCGGGCAGCGGAGTGGTAGATACGCAGTATTTT. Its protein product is CASSRSGSGVVDTQYF.

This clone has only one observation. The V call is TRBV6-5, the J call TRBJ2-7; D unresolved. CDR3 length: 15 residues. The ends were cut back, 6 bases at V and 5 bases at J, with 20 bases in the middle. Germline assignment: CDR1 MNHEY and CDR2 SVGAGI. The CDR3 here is CASSPTRGVMHEQYF. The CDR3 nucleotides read TGTGCCAGCAGCCCCACTCGCGGAGTCATGCACGAGCAGTACTTC.

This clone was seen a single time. The CDR3 spells CASSLSAVYSNQPQHF. In nucleotides, the CDR3 is TGTGCCAGCAGCTTAAGTGCAGTTTATAGCAATCAGCCCCAGCATTTT. The gene calls are TRBV7-8 and TRBJ1-5; D is undetermined. Trimming stripped 2 bases from V and 0 bases from J, with 11 bases between. Germline assignment: CDR1 SGHVS and CDR2 FQNEAQ. The CDR3 totals 16 residues. The full variable domain, completed using reference TRBV7-8 and TRBJ1-5, is GAGVSQSPRYKVAKRGQDVALRCDPISGHVSLFWYQQALGQGPEFLTYFQNEAQLDKSGLPSDRFFAERPEGSVSTLKIQRTQQEDSAVYLCASSLSAVYSNQPQHFGDGTRLSIL.

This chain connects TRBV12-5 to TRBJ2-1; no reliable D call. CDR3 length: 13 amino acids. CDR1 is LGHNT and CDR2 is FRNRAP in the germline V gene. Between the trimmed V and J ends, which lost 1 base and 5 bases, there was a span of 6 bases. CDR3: CASGLGRNNEQFF. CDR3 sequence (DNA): TGTGCTAGTGGTTTGGGCAGGAACAATGAGCAGTTCTTC.

Here the CDR3 reads CAWITGGNTIYF. CDR3 DNA: TGTGCCTGGATTACAGGGGGAAACACCATATATTTT. This chain uses TRBV30 with TRBJ1-3, with D possibly being TRBD1 (6 bases). Germline CDR1 and CDR2: GTSNPN and SVGIG (reference sequence). Trimming took off 4 bases at V and 4 bases at J, with 8 bases between the two ends. There are 12 residues in the CDR3.

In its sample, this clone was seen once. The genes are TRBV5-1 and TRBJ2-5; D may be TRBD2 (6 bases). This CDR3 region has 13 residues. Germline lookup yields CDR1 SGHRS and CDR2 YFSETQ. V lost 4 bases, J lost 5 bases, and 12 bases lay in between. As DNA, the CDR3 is TGCGCCAGCAGCCGGGAGTTTGTGGAGACCCAGTACTTC. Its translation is CASSREFVETQYF.

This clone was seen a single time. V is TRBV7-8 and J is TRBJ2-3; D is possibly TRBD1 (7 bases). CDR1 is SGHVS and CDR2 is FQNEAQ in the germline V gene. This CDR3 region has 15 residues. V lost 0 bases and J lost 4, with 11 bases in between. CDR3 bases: TGTGCCAGCAGCTTAGCTAGCAGGGGGGCAGATACGCAGTATTTT. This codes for CASSLASRGADTQYF.

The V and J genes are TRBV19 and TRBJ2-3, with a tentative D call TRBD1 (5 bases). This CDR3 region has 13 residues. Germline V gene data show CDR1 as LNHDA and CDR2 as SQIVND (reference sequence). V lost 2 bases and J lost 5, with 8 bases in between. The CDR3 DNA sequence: TGTGCCAGTAGTATAACAGGAGTAGATACGCAGTATTTT. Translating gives CASSITGVDTQYF.